This T cell receptor (beta chain) was found in a study of identical twins. General study points: Model-predicted out-of-frame TCR alpha sharing fell below observed values in monozygotic twins.

This clonotype was seen more than once but under ten times. Its antigen is still unknown. A single record per CDR3 protein comes from TCRdb applying MiXCR to the 5' RACE reads. The sample holds approximately 500,000 distinct CDR3 sequences, roughly a quarter seen once. Each donor was a healthy Caucasian. The CDR3 loop spans 14 amino acids. Trimming left V 5 bases short and J 7 bases short, with 14 bases between. These data were also filed under a second study, of T cells expressing NK-cell markers. That source adds: Of eight sequenced donors, seven were HCMV-seropositive and one HCMV-seronegative.

The sequence came from a woman between 18 and 30 years old in good health. The J gene is TRBJ2-2, the V gene TRBV12-3 or TRBV12-4; D is ambiguous. Material for sequencing was CD4+ T cells sorted from blood. The CDR3 sequence: CASSPAPSNGELFF. CDR3 sequence (DNA): TGTGCCAGCAGTCCCGCCCCTAGTAACGGGGAGCTGTTTTTT.